Shown below are 14 T cell receptor beta chains from a single sample sequenced in a study of cytomegalovirus exposure and HLA in healthy donors. The PCR employed 60 Vbeta primers together with 13 Jbeta primers. TCRdb's table, derived via immunoSEQ multiplex PCR, lists solely in-frame clones and lacks some. The data contain some 130,000 clones, approximately 71% of them seen just once; the ten biggest clones take up 0.94%. The sample consisted of PBMCs. The source of these receptors is a woman aged 60-75 years in good health and CMV-seronegative.

The rearrangement uses TRBV7-9 and TRBJ2-7, with 13 bases aligning to TRBD2. This CDR3 is 14 amino acids long. V gave up 5 bases and J gave up 9 bases; unmatched junction bases: 7. Per the germline V gene, CDR1 is SEHNR and CDR2 is FQNEAQ (reference sequence). The chain's CDR3 is CASSAGLAGTTQYF. CDR3 DNA: TGTGCCAGCAGCGCGGGACTAGCGGGAACCACGCAGTACTTC.

The CDR3 here is CATRREGWDQPQHF. CDR3 coding DNA: TGTGCCACCAGGAGGGAGGGTTGGGATCAGCCCCAGCATTTT. The V and J genes are TRBV15 and TRBJ1-5; no clear D. This CDR3 is built from 14 residues. Germline V gene data show CDR1 as LNHNV and CDR2 as YYDKDF (reference sequence). With 6 bases removed from V and 5 bases from J, the gap between germline ends came to 14 bases.

This clone was seen only a few times. The rearrangement joins TRBV19 to TRBJ1-2, with unresolved D. From germline, CDR1 is LNHDA and CDR2 SQIVND (reference sequence). This CDR3 has 14 amino acids. Between the trimmed V and J ends, which lost 3 bases and 4 bases, there was a span of 12 bases. The CDR3 DNA reads as TGTGCCAGTAGTATCGGTAGACGGAGCTATGGCTACACCTTC. Translation: CASSIGRRSYGYTF.

The V gene is TRBV28, the J gene TRBJ1-4, with D perhaps matching TRBD1 (6 bases). Looked up from germline, CDR1 is MDHEN and CDR2 is SYDVKM. The CDR3 covers 15 residues. Trimming shortened V by 7 bases and J by 3 bases, and 15 bases separated the two germline ends. DNA for the CDR3: TGTGCCAGCATCCCCGGGGGGGCTGCTAATGAAAAACTGTTTTTT. It codes for CASIPGGAANEKLFF.

The chain employs TRBV7-6 and TRBJ2-7; TRBD1 matches 11 bases. This CDR3 is 16 amino acids long. The V segment lost 5 bases and the J segment 4 bases; nucleotides outside the gene matches: 10. From germline, CDR1 is SGHVS and CDR2 FNYEAQ. The CDR3 DNA follows: TGTGCCAGCAGCCAGTCCTACGGGACAGGGGGATACGAGCAGTACTTC. Protein product: CASSQSYGTGGYEQYF.

This chain uses TRBV5-1 with TRBJ2-7; D perhaps matches TRBD2 (5 bases). Germline CDR1 and CDR2: SGHRS and YFSETQ. The CDR3 has 14 amino acids. The V end was cut by 0 bases, the J end by 2 bases, with 9 bases between. The CDR3 DNA reads TGCGCCAGCAGCTTGGATGGGAGCGCCTACGAGCAGTACTTC. Amino acid sequence: CASSLDGSAYEQYF.

The chain joins TRBV19 to TRBJ2-1; 10 bases fit TRBD2. CDR3 size: 17 residues. Germline V gene lookup returns CDR1 LNHDA and CDR2 SQIVND (reference sequence). V was clipped by 3 bases and J by 4 bases; unmatched bases: 9. CDR3 residues: CASSMGSGRALYNEQFF. The CDR3 DNA reads TGTGCCAGTAGTATGGGAAGCGGGAGGGCCTTGTACAATGAGCAGTTCTTC.

V gene TRBV27 combines with J gene TRBJ2-3; maybe TRBD1 (6 bases). The V gene's germline CDR1 is MNHEY and CDR2 SMNVEV (reference sequence). The CDR3 has 19 residues. Trimming left V 1 base short and J 1 base short, with 21 bases between. This CDR3 reads CASSLYVQGRKRGTDTQYF. The CDR3 region has the DNA TGTGCCAGCAGTTTATACGTACAGGGTAGGAAGAGGGGCACAGATACGCAGTATTTT.

This clone was seen a few times. This chain uses TRBV11-2 with TRBJ1-1; no firm D call. Germline V gene sequence: CDR1 SGHAT, CDR2 FQNNGV. Trimming pared 0 bases from V and 3 bases from J, leaving 8 bases between. The CDR3 consists of 14 residues. The CDR3 DNA follows: TGTGCCAGCAGCTTAGATTGGGCAGACACTGAAGCTTTCTTT. Translation: CASSLDWADTEAFF.

The chain links TRBV6-5 to TRBJ1-2; 7 nucleotides match TRBD1. V was clipped by 5 bases and J by 3 bases; unmatched bases: 9. Per the germline V gene, CDR1 is MNHEY and CDR2 is SVGAGI. This CDR3 comprises 15 residues. The CDR3: CASSQTATGHYGYTF. The DNA for the CDR3 is TGTGCCAGCAGTCAGACTGCGACAGGGCACTATGGCTACACCTTC.

In its sample, this clone was seen a few times. The chain links TRBV11-2 to TRBJ1-1; TRBD1 aligns across 7 bases. The CDR3 totals 13 residues. In germline, CDR1 is SGHAT, CDR2 FQNNGV. The junction had 6 bases not matched to a gene; V was cut back by 6 bases and J by 5 bases. DNA of the CDR3: TGTGCCAGCAGTCGAGGGGGCTCAACTGAAGCTTTCTTT. Its translation: CASSRGGSTEAFF. The complete variable domain, with remaining parts taken from reference TRBV11-2 and TRBJ1-1, reads EAGVAQSPRYKIIEKRQSVAFWCNPISGHATLYWYQQILGQGPKLLIQFQNNGVVDDSQLPKDRFSAERLKGVDSTLKIQPAKLEDSAVYLCASSRGGSTEAFFGQGTRLTVV.

This chain joins TRBV30 and TRBJ1-1, with a possible D match to TRBD1 (5 bases). V lost 5 bases and J 4 bases, leaving 23 bases between the germline ends. This CDR3 has 16 amino acids. Germline lookup yields CDR1 GTSNPN and CDR2 SVGIG (reference sequence). The CDR3 sequence is CAWGGVTWRIGTEAFF. CDR3 coding DNA: TGTGCCTGGGGGGGGGTTACCTGGAGGATTGGCACTGAAGCTTTCTTT.

The chain has TRBV27 and TRBJ2-5; tentative D call: TRBD1 (6 bases). Germline V gene data show CDR1 as MNHEY and CDR2 as SMNVEV (reference sequence). The V end was cut by 5 bases, the J end by 0 bases, with 16 bases between. CDR3 length: 16 residues. CDR3 region: CASSPTGQMYQETQYF. In DNA form, the CDR3 reads TGTGCCAGCAGTCCAACGGGACAAATGTACCAAGAGACCCAGTACTTC.

The genes are TRBV7-9 and TRBJ1-1; D possibly corresponds to TRBD1 (5 bases). The V and J ends lost 5 bases and 3 bases respectively, with 13 bases between them. CDR3 size: 14 residues. Germline V gene data show CDR1 as SEHNR and CDR2 as FQNEAQ (reference sequence). CDR3 in amino acids: CASSAVGADTEAFF. The CDR3 DNA reads as TGTGCCAGCAGCGCCGTAGGGGCGGACACTGAAGCTTTCTTT.